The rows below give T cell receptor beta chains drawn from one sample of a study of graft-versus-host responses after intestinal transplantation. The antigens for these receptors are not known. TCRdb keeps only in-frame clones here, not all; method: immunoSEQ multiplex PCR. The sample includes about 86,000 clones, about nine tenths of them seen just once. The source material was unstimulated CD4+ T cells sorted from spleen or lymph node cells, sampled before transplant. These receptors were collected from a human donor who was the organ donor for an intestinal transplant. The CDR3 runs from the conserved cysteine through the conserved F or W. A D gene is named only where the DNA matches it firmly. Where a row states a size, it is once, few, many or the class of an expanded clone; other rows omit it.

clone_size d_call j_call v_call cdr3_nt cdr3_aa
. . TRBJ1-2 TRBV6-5 TGTGCCAGCAGTTACGACCCAGCTGTGACAGGTGGCTACACCTTC CASSYDPAVTGGYTF
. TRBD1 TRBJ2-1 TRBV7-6 TGTGCCAGCAGCTTCGGGCAGGGGGCGATCGGTGAGCAGTTCTTC CASSFGQGAIGEQFF
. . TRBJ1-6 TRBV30 TGTGCCTGGAACGCCGGGGGTTATGAAAATTCACCCCTCCACTTT CAWNAGGYENSPLHF
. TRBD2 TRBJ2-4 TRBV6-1 TGTGCCAGCAGTGAGGCGGGAGCCCCAAACATTCAGTACTTC CASSEAGAPNIQYF
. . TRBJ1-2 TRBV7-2 TGTGCCAGCAGCTTAGGGGGGGGCTATGGCTACACCTTC CASSLGGGYGYTF
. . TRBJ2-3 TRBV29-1 TGCAGCGTACAACGGGACTCGAGCACAGATACGCAGTATTTT CSVQRDSSTDTQYF
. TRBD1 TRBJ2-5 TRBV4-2 TGTGCCAGCAGCCAAGCACTGGACAGGGGGGTCAAGACCCAGTACTTC CASSQALDRGVKTQYF
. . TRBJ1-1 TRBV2 TGTGCCAGCAGTGACAGGGGAGCTCTTATTGAAGCTTTCTTT CASSDRGALIEAFF
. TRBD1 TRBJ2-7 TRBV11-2 TGTGCCAGCAGCTTAGGGACAGGGAACGCGTACGAGCAGTACTTC CASSLGTGNAYEQYF
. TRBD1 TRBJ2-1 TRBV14 TGTGCCAGCAGCCTATGGACAGGAGTGGACAATGAGCAGTTCTTC CASSLWTGVDNEQFF
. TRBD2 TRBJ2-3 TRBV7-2 TGTGCCAGCAGCCGACCGCTAGCGGGAGTAGGCACAGATACGCAGTATTTT CASSRPLAGVGTDTQYF
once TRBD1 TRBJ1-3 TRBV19 TGTGCCAGTAGTAGCCCCGAGGGACAGACTGGAAACACCATATATTTT CASSSPEGQTGNTIYF
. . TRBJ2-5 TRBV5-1 TGCGCCAGCAGCTCCCCGACAGGCGGAGAGACCCAGTACTTC CASSSPTGGETQYF
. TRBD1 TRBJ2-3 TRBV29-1 TGCAGCGTTGTCGGACAGGGGGCAACAGATACGCAGTATTTT CSVVGQGATDTQYF
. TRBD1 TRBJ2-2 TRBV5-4 TGTGCCAGCGGGTACAGGGGTGGCACCGGGGAGCTGTTTTTT CASGYRGGTGELFF
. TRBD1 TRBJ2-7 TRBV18 TGTGCCAGCTCACCGACGGGACAGGGGGCGAGCGAGCAGTACTTC CASSPTGQGASEQYF
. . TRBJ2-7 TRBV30 TGTGCCTGGAGAGGTGCAGGGTACTACGAGCAGTACTTC CAWRGAGYYEQYF
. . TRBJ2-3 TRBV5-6 TGTGCCAGCAGCAATCTAGTATTTCCGCAGTATTTT CASSNLVFPQYF
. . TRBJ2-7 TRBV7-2 TGTGCCAGCAGCTTAGAAGCGGGCATCGCCTACGAGCAGTACTTC CASSLEAGIAYEQYF
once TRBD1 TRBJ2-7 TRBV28 TGTGCCAGCAGTACCATACAGGGGGGCTCCCTATACGAGCAGTACTTC CASSTIQGGSLYEQYF
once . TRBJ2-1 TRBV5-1 TGCGCCAGCAGCTCCAGGGATTTCGCCCACAATGAGCAGTTCTTC CASSSRDFAHNEQFF
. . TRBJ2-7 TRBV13 TGTGCCAGCAGGGTTGAAGGAGGCGGCGAGCAGTACTTC CASRVEGGGEQYF
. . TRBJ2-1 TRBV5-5 TGTGCCAGCAGCTTGGCCGGACTGCTGGACGATGAGCAGTTCTTC CASSLAGLLDDEQFF
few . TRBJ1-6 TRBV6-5 TGTGCCAGCAGGGAGACAGGCGACACCCTCCACTTT CASRETGDTLHF
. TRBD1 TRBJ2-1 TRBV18 TGTGCCAGCTCACGGGCAGGGGACAGCGAGCAGTTCTTC CASSRAGDSEQFF
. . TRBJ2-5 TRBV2 TGTGCCAGCAGTGAAGGGAGGGTACCCCAAGAGACCCAGTACTTC CASSEGRVPQETQYF
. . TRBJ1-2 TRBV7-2 TGTGCCAGCAGCTTCGGTCGCTCGAACTATGGCTACACCTTC CASSFGRSNYGYTF
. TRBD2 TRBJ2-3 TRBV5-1 TGCGCCAGCAGTTCCAGACTAGCAGCAGATACGCAGTATTTT CASSSRLAADTQYF
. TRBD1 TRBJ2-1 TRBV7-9 TGTGCCAGCAGTCAGGTCGTCTACCGGGACAGGGACTACAATGAGCAGTTCTTC CASSQVVYRDRDYNEQFF
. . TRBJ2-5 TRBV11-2 TGTGCCAGCAGCTTTTACGGAGGGAAGGAGACCCAGTACTTC CASSFYGGKETQYF
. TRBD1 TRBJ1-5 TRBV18 TGTGCCAGCTCACAATACAGGGGGGGGGATGGCAATCAGCCCCAGCATTTT CASSQYRGGDGNQPQHF
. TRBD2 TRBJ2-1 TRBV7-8 TGTGCCAGCAGCTTAGAGCGGCTAGCGGGCCACAATGAGCAGTTCTTC CASSLERLAGHNEQFF
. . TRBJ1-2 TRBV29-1 TGCAGCCTCGAGACGAGCGATTCCTATGGCTACACCTTC CSLETSDSYGYTF
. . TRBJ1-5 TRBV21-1 TGTGCCAGCAGCAAAGGACAGGGGGGTCAGCCCCAGCATTTT CASSKGQGGQPQHF
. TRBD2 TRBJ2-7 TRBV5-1 TGCGCCAGCAGCGCTTTACTAGCGGGGGGGAACGAGCAGTACTTC CASSALLAGGNEQYF
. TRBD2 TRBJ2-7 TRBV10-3 TGTGCCATCAGTGGGTCTAGCGGAGATTACGAGCAGTACTTC CAISGSSGDYEQYF
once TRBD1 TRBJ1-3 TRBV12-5 TGTGCTAGTGGTTTGGCCCCGCAGGGGGTCTTTGGAAACACCATATATTTT CASGLAPQGVFGNTIYF
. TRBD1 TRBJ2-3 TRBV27 TGTGCCAGCACCAGGCGCCCCGGGACAGTAATATCCACAGATACGCAGTATTTT CASTRRPGTVISTDTQYF
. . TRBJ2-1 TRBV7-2 TGTGCCAGCAGCTTAGATAGCTACAATGAGCAGTTCTTC CASSLDSYNEQFF
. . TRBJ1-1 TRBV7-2 TGTGCCAGCAGCTTACTCGGGGATGAAGCTTTCTTT CASSLLGDEAFF
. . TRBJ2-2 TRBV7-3 TGTGCCAGCAGCTTAAGCACTAGCCTGAACGGGGAGCTGTTTTTT CASSLSTSLNGELFF
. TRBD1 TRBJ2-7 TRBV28 TGTGCCAGCAGACCGGGACAGGGGGACGAGCAGTACTTC CASRPGQGDEQYF
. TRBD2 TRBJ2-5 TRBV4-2 TGTGCCAGCAGCCAAGAAGCTGGGCGGGGGGGCGGTGAGACCCAGTACTTC CASSQEAGRGGGETQYF